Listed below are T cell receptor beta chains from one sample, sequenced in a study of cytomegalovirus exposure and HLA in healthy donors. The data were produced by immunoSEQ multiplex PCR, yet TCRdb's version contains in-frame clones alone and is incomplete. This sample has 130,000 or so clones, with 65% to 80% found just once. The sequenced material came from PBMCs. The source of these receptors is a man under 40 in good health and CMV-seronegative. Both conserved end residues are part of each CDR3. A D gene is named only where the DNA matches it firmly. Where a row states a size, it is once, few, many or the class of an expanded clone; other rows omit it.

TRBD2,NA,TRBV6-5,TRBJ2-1,TGTGCCAGTAAGAGGGCTAGCGGGAACAATGAGCAGTTCTTC,CASKRASGNNEQFF
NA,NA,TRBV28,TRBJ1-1,TGTGCCAGCACCCCCCGGGGAGCGGGAAACACTGAAGCTTTCTTT,CASTPRGAGNTEAFF
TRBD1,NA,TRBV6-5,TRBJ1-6,TGTGCCAGCAGTTACGGGACAGGGGATTCACCCCTCCACTTT,CASSYGTGDSPLHF
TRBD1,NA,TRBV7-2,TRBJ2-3,TGTGCCAGCAGCTTAGCGCGTCCTAACAGGGGATCAGATACGCAGTATTTT,CASSLARPNRGSDTQYF
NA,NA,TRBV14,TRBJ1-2,TGTGCCAGCAGCCAAGAAGGGTATGGAGGGGTAAATGCCTATGGCTACACCTTC,CASSQEGYGGVNAYGYTF
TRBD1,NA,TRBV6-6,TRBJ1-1,TGTGCCAGCAGTTACACTAAAGGGGGCTCTGAAGCTTTCTTT,CASSYTKGGSEAFF
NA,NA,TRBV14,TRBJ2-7,TGTGCCAGCAGCCCAATGGCCGGGGTGGTGGGCGAGCAGTACTTC,CASSPMAGVVGEQYF
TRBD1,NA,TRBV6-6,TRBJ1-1,TGTGCCAGCAGTACGACAGGGCCCACTGAAGCTTTCTTT,CASSTTGPTEAFF
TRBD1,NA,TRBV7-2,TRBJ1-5,TGTGCCAGCAGCTTAGTTGGACAGGGCAGTAGTGAGCCCCAGCATTTT,CASSLVGQGSSEPQHF
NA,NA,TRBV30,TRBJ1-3,TGTGCCTGGAGTGTGAGCGGGGTTGGAAACACCATATATTTT,CAWSVSGVGNTIYF
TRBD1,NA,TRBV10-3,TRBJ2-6,TGTGCCATCAGTGGACAGGGGGCGTTGGATGGGGCCAACGTCCTGACTTTC,CAISGQGALDGANVLTF
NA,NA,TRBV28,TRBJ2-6,TGTGCCAGCAGTTTATTCGGGAGCGTCCTGACTTTC,CASSLFGSVLTF
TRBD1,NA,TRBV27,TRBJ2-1,TGTGCCAGCAACCGGGACAGGGGATACAATGAGCAGTTCTTC,CASNRDRGYNEQFF
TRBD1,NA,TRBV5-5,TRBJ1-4,TGTGCCAGCAAGGACAGGGGGGGTGAAAAACTGTTTTTT,CASKDRGGEKLFF
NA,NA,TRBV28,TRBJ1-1,TGTGCCAGCAGTTTAATAGCGGCCGGGAGGACTGAAGCTTTCTTT,CASSLIAAGRTEAFF
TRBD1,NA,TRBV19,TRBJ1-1,TGTGCCAGTAGGGACAGGGCTACAAACACTGAAGCTTTCTTT,CASRDRATNTEAFF
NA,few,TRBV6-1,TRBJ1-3,TGTGCCAGCTTAAGCGGCAGCTCTGGAAACACCATATATTTT,CASLSGSSGNTIYF